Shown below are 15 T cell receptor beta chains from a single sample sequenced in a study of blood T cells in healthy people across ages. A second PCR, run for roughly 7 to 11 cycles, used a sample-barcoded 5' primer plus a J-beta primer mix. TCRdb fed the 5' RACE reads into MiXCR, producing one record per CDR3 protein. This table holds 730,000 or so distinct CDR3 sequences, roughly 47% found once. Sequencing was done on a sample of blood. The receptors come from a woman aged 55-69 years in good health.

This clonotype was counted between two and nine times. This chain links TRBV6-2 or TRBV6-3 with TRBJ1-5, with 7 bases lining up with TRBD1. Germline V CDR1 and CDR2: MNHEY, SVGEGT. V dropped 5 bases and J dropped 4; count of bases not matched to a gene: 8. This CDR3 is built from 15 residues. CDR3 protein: CASSRPGQTNQPQHF. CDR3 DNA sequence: TGTGCCAGCAGTCGTCCGGGACAGACAAATCAGCCCCAGCATTTT.

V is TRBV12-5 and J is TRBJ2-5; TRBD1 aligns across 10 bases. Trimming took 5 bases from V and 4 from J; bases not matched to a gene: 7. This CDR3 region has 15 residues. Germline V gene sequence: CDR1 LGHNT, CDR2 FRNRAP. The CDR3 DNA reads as TGTGCTAGTGGTGCCCGGGACAGGGGATTAGAGACCCAGTACTTC. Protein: CASGARDRGLETQYF.

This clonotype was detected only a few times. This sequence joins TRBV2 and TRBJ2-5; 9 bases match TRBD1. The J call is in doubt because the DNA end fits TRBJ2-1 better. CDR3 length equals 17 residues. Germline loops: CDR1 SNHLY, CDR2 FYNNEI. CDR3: CASSENLGQGKGETQFF. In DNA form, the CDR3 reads TGTGCCAGCAGTGAAAATTTAGGACAGGGGAAAGGAGAGACCCAGTTCTTC.

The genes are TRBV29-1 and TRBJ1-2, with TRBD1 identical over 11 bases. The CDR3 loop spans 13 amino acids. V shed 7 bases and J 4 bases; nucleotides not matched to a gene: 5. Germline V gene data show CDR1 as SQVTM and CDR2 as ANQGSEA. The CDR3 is CSATDRGPYGYTF. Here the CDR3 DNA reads TGCAGCGCGACGGACAGGGGGCCCTATGGCTACACCTTC.

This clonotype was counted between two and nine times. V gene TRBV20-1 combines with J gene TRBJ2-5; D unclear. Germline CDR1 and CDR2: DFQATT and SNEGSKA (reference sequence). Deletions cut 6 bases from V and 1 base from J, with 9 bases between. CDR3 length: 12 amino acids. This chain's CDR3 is CSAVGTQETQYF. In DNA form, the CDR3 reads TGCAGTGCGGTGGGAACCCAAGAGACCCAGTACTTC.

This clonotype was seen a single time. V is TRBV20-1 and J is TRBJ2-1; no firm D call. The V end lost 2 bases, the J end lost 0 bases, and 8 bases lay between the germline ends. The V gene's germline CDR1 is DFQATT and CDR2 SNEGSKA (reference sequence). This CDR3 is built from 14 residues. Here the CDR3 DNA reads TGCAGTGCTAGATACACCTTCTCCTACAATGAGCAGTTCTTC. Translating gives CSARYTFSYNEQFF.

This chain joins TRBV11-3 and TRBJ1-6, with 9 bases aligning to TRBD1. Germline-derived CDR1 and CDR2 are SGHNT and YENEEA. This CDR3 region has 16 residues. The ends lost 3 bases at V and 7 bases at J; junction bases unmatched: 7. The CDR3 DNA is TGTGCCAGCAGCTTCCCGGACAGGGGAGAGAATTCACCCCTCCACTTT. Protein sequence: CASSFPDRGENSPLHF. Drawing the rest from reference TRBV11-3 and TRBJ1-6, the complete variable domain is EAGVVQSPRYKIIEKKQPVAFWCNPISGHNTLYWYLQNLGQGPELLIRYENEEAVDDSQLPKDRFSAERLKGVDSTLKIQPAELGDSAVYLCASSFPDRGENSPLHFGNGTRLTVT.

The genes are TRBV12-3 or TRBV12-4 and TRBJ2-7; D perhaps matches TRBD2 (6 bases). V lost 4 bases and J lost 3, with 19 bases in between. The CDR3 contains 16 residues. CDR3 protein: CASSSLVGGMVYEQYF. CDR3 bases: TGTGCCAGCAGTTCGTTGGTCGGCGGGATGGTCTACGAGCAGTACTTC.

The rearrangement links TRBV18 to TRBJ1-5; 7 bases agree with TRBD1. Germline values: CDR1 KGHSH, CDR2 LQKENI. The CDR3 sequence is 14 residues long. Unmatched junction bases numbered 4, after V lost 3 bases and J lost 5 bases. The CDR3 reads CASSPQGGDQPQHF. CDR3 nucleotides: TGTGCCAGCTCACCTCAGGGGGGGGATCAGCCCCAGCATTTT.

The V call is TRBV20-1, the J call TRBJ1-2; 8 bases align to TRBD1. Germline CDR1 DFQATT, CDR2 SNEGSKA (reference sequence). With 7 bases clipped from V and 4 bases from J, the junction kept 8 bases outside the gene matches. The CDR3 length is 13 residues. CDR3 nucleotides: TGCAGTGTTCAGTCAGGGGGCGGCTATGGCTACACCTTC. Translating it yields CSVQSGGGYGYTF.

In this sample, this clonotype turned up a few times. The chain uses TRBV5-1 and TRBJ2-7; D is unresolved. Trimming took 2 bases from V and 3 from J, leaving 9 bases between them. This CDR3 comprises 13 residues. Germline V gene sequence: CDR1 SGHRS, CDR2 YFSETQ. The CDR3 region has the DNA TGCGCCAGCAGCTTTGAGGACCACTACGAGCAGTACTTC. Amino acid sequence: CASSFEDHYEQYF.

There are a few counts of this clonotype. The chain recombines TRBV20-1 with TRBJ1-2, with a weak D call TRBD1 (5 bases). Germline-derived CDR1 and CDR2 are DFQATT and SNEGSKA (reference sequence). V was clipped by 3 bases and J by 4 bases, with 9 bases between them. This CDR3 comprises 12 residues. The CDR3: CSASGASYGYTF. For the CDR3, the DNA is TGCAGTGCTAGCGGGGCGAGCTATGGCTACACCTTC.

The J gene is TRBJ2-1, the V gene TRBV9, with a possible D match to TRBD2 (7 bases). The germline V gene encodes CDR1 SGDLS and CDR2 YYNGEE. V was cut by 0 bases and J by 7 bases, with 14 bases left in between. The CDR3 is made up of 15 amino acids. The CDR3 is CASSVVGGAGNEQFF. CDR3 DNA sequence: TGTGCCAGCAGCGTAGTGGGGGGGGCCGGTAATGAGCAGTTCTTC.

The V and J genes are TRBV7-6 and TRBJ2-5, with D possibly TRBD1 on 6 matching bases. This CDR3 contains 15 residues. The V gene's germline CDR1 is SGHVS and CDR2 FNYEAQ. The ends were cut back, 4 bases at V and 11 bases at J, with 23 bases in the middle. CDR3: CASSWTRDNGFEQYF. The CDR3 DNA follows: TGTGCCAGCAGCTGGACCCGGGACAATGGGTTTGAGCAGTACTTC.

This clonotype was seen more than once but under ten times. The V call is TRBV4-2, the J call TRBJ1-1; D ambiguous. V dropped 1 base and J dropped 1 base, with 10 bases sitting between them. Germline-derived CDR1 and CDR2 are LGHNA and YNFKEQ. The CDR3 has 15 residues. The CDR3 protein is CASSQGPIQNTEAFF. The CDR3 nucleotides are TGTGCCAGCAGCCAAGGCCCCATACAGAACACTGAAGCTTTCTTT.